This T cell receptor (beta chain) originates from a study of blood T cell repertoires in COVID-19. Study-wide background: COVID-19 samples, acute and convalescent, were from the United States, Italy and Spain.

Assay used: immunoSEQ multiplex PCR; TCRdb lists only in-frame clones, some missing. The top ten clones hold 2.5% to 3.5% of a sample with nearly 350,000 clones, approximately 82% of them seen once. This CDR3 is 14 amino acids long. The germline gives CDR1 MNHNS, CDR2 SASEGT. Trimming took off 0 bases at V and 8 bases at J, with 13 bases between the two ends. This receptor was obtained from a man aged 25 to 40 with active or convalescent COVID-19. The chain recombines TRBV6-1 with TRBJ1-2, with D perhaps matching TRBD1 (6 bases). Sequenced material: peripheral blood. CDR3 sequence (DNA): TGTGCCAGCAGTGAAGCGGTAGGGGGGGAGGGCTACACCTTC. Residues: CASSEAVGGEGYTF.